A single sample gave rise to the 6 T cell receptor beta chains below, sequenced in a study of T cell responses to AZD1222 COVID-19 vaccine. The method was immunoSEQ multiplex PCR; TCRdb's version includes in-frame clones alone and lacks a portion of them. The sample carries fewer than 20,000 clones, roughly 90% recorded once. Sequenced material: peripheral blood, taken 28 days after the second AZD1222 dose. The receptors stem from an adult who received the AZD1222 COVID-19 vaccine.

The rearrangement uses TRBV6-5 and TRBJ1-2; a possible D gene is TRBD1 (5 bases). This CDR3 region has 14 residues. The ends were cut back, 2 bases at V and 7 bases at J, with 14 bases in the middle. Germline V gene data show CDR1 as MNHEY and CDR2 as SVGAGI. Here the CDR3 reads CASSYGTVATGYTF. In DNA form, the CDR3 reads TGTGCCAGCAGTTACGGGACGGTGGCTACTGGCTACACCTTC.

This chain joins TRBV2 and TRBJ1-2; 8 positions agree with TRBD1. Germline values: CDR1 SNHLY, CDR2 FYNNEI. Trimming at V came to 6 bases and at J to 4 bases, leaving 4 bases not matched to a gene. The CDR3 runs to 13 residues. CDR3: CASRDRVLYGYTF. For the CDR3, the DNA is TGTGCCAGCAGGGACAGGGTTCTCTATGGCTACACCTTC.

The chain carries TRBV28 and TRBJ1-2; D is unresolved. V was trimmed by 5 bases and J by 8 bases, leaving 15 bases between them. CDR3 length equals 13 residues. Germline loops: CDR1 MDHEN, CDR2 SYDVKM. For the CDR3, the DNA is TGTGCCAGCAGTCCGGGGATCTCCGGGGGCTACACCTTC. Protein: CASSPGISGGYTF.

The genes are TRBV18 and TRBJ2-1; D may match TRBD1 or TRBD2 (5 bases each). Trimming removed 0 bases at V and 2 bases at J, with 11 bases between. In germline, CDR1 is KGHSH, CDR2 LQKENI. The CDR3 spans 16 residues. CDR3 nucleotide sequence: TGTGCCAGCTCACCACCGGGGCTGGGGGCCTACAATGAGCAGTTCTTC. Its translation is CASSPPGLGAYNEQFF.

As DNA, the CDR3 is TGTGCCAGTAGTATAAGGGAGGCGGGAGCCAGCGAGCAGTTCTTC. Amino acids: CASSIREAGASEQFF. The chain uses TRBV19 and TRBJ2-1, with 7 positions matching TRBD2. The CDR3 is 15 residues long. With 2 bases clipped from V and 10 bases from J, the junction kept 11 bases outside the gene matches. Germline assignment: CDR1 LNHDA and CDR2 SQIVND (reference sequence).

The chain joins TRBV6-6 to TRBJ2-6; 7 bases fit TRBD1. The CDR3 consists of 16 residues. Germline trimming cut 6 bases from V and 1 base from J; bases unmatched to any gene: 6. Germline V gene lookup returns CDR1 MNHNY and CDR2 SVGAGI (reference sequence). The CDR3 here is CASSSRQGSGANVLTF. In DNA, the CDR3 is TGTGCCAGCAGCTCTAGACAGGGTTCTGGGGCCAACGTCCTGACTTTC.